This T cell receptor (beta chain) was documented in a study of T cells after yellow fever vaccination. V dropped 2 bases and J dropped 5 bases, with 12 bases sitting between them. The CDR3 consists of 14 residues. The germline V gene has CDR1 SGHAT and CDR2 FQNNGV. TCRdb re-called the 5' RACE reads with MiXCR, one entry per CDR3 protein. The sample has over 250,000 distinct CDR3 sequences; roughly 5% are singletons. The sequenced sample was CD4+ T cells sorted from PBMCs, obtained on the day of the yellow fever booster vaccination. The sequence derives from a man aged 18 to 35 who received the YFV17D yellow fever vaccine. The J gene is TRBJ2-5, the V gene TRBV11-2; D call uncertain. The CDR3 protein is CASSLSSHLETQYF. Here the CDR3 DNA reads TGTGCCAGCAGCTTAAGCAGCCACCTGGAGACCCAGTACTTC.